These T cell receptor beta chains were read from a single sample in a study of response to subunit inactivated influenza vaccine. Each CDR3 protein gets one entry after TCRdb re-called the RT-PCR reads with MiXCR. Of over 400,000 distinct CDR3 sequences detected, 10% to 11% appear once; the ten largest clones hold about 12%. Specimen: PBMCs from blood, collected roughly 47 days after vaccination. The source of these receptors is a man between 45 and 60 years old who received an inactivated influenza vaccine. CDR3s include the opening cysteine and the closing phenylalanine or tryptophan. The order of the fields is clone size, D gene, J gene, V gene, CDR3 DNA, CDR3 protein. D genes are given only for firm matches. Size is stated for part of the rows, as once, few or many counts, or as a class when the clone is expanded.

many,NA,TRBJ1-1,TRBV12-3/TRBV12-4,TGTGCCAGCAGTTTTCGACCGGGGGGCACTGAAGCTTTCTTT,CASSFRPGGTEAFF
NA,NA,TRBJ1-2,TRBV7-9,TGTGCCAGCAGCGCCGGCTCGGGACACCCCAGCTACTATGGCTACACCTTC,CASSAGSGHPSYYGYTF
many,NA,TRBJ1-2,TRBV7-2,TGTGCCAGCAGCCGGGGCCGAAACTATGGCTACACCTTC,CASSRGRNYGYTF
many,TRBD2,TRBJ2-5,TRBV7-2,TGTGCCAGCAGCTTAGAGCGGGACCCGTTTGAGACCCAGTACTTC,CASSLERDPFETQYF
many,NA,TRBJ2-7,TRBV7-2,TGTGCCAGCAGCCAAAACCCGCTAGGCTACGAGCAGTACTTC,CASSQNPLGYEQYF
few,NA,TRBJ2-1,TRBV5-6,TGTGCCAGCAGCTCCTTACTAGCTATGTATGAGCAGTTCTTC,CASSSLLAMYEQFF
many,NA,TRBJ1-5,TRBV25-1,TGTGCCAGCAGTGAATCTTCCAGCAATCAGCCCCAGCATTTT,CASSESSSNQPQHF
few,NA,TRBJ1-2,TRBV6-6,TGTGCCAGCAGTTACGGGTCCAGTGGCTACACCTTC,CASSYGSSGYTF
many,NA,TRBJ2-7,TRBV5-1,TGCGCCAGCAGCTCGTCAGGGCAGGGATACGAGCAGTACTTC,CASSSSGQGYEQYF
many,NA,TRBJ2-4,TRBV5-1,TGCGCCAGCAGCGCCCCCGAGATCGGCAAAAACATTCAGTACTTC,CASSAPEIGKNIQYF
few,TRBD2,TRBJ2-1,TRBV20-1,TGCAGTGCTATTAGGACTAGCGGGAGCTCCTACAATGAGCAGTTCTTC,CSAIRTSGSSYNEQFF
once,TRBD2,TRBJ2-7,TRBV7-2,TGTGCCAGCAGCCCGACTAGCGAGAGCCTATACGAGCAGTACTTC,CASSPTSESLYEQYF
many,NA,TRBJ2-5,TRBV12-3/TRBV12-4,TGTGCCAGCAGTTGGGCCAGCCAAGAGACCCAGTACTTC,CASSWASQETQYF
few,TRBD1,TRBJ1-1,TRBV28,TGTGCCAGCAGACAGACAGGGGGCATAGAAGCTTTCTTT,CASRQTGGIEAFF
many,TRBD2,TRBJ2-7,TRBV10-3,TGTGCCATCAGTGAGGGAGTGGGACTAGCGGGCGCCGAGCAGTACTTC,CAISEGVGLAGAEQYF
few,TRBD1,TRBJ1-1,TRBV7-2,TGTGCCAGCAGCAAGGGACAGGGGTACACTGAAGCTTTCTTT,CASSKGQGYTEAFF
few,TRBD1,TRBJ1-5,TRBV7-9,TGTGCCAGCAGCCACCAGGGGGTCAATCAGCCCCAGCATTTT,CASSHQGVNQPQHF
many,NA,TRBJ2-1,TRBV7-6,TGTGCCAGCAGCTTAGCCCGCCCTAGCAATGAGCAGTTCTTC,CASSLARPSNEQFF